Shown below are 26 T cell receptor beta chains from a single sample sequenced in a study of T cells in Graves' hyperthyroidism and ophthalmopathy. RNA transcripts provided the source from which TCR beta CDR3 regions were amplified. With the HTBI primer set, the TCR CDR3 went through a first round of RT-PCR. TCRdb fed the multiplex PCR reads into MiXCR, producing one record per CDR3 protein. The table lists about 560,000 distinct CDR3 sequences, 15% to 17% of them singletons. Sequencing input: blood. The receptors were gathered from a woman in her 30s with Graves' hyperthyroidism.

This clonotype was counted many times. The rearrangement links TRBV6-2 or TRBV6-3 to TRBJ1-1; no clear D gene. V lost 8 bases and J lost 2, with 12 bases in between. CDR1 MNHEY and CDR2 SVGEGT come from the germline V gene. This CDR3 has 13 residues. CDR3: CASSYSRNTEAFF. CDR3 in DNA: TGTGCCAGCTCGTACAGCCGTAACACTGAAGCTTTCTTT.

At least ten counts were recorded for this clonotype. The J gene is TRBJ1-5, the V gene TRBV7-9; 8 nucleotides match TRBD1. Germline V gives CDR1 SEHNR, CDR2 FQNEAQ (reference sequence). V trimming: 5 bases; J trimming: 3 bases; junction bases outside the gene matches: 6. The CDR3 has 15 residues. The CDR3 bases are TGTGCCAGCAGCCAGGACAGGGAGCCCAATCAGCCCCAGCATTTT. Protein sequence: CASSQDREPNQPQHF.

In its sample, this clonotype was seen many times. This chain uses TRBV5-5 with TRBJ2-1; D gene ambiguous. The length of the CDR3 is 12 residues. The germline V gene encodes CDR1 SGHKS and CDR2 YYEKEE (reference sequence). V lost 4 bases, J lost 8 bases, and 10 bases lay in between. DNA for the CDR3: TGTGCCAGCAGCCTCGCCCTCTATGAGCAGTTCTTC. Its translation is CASSLALYEQFF.

This clonotype occurred many times. This chain links TRBV11-3 with TRBJ2-2, with 9 bases identical to TRBD1. This CDR3 has 16 amino acids. The germline V gene encodes CDR1 SGHNT and CDR2 YENEEA. J lost 3 bases, V lost 2 bases, and 4 bases had no gene match. CDR3 protein: CASSLIWTGDTGELFF. The CDR3 nucleotides are TGTGCCAGCAGCTTAATATGGACAGGGGACACCGGGGAGCTGTTTTTT.

This clonotype showed up many times. The J gene is TRBJ2-1, the V gene TRBV11-1; D gene unclear. V lost 4 bases and J 10 bases, leaving 11 bases between the germline ends. The germline V gene has CDR1 SGHAT and CDR2 FQDESV (reference sequence). This CDR3 region has 12 residues. As DNA, the CDR3 is TGTGCCAGCAGCTCGCCGGTGGGAGAGCAGTTCTTC. This codes for CASSSPVGEQFF.

This clonotype was recorded at least ten times. V is TRBV30 and J is TRBJ2-1, with TRBD1 matching 10 bases. Losses at the gene ends were 8 bases for V and 2 bases for J; bases not matched to a gene: 9. Germline V lookup: CDR1 GTSNPN, CDR2 SVGIG (reference sequence). This CDR3 spans 15 amino acids. The CDR3 DNA reads as TGTGCCGGGACCCTCGGGACAGGGGCCTACAATGAGCAGTTCTTC. It is translated as CAGTLGTGAYNEQFF.

This clonotype was seen repeatedly, ten times or more. The chain combines TRBV11-2 with TRBJ2-2; D remains ambiguous. The CDR3 covers 14 residues. Germline-derived CDR1 and CDR2 are SGHAT and FQNNGV. V was clipped by 6 bases and J by 2 bases, with 10 bases between them. CDR3 DNA: TGTGCCAGCAGATGGGGTCTTAACACCGGGGAGCTGTTTTTT. Translation: CASRWGLNTGELFF.

This clonotype was counted many times. The CDR3 DNA sequence: TGTGCCAGCAACGTGGGAGGCGGCACCGGGGAGCTGTTTTTT. This translates into CASNVGGGTGELFF. The chain joins TRBV12-3 or TRBV12-4 to TRBJ2-2, with D tentatively TRBD2 (6 bases). The CDR3 has 14 residues. V dropped 7 bases and J dropped 4 bases, with 13 bases sitting between them.

In this sample, this clonotype turned up many times. The rearrangement links TRBV12-3 or TRBV12-4 to TRBJ2-3; no firm D call. Trimming pared 1 base from V and 0 bases from J, leaving 8 bases between. The CDR3 has 15 amino acids. CDR3 loop: CASSLVATSTDTQYF. In DNA, the CDR3 is TGTGCCAGCAGTTTAGTAGCTACAAGCACAGATACGCAGTATTTT.

This rearrangement joins TRBV20-1 to TRBJ2-7; 7 bases fit TRBD1. V was pared by 0 bases and J by 2 bases, with 7 bases of the junction left unmatched. In germline, CDR1 is DFQATT, CDR2 SNEGSKA (reference sequence). The CDR3 is 15 amino acids. The CDR3 DNA is TGCAGTGCTAGAGATACCCGACAGGGACCCTACGAGCAGTACTTC. Its translation is CSARDTRQGPYEQYF.

This clonotype was seen many times. This chain joins TRBV20-1 and TRBJ2-3; D might be TRBD1 (5 bases). Between the trimmed V and J ends, which lost 3 bases and 0 bases, there was a span of 10 bases. The CDR3 runs to 14 residues. CDR1 and CDR2 (germline): DFQATT, SNEGSKA (reference sequence). CDR3 sequence: CSASKTASTDTQYF. The CDR3 coding sequence is TGCAGTGCTAGTAAGACAGCTAGCACAGATACGCAGTATTTT.

At least ten counts were recorded for this clonotype. The chain recombines TRBV27 with TRBJ2-3; 10 positions match TRBD2. The CDR3 has 19 residues. CDR1 MNHEY and CDR2 SMNVEV come from the germline V gene (reference sequence). The trim removed 7 bases at V and 3 bases at J, leaving 19 bases unmatched. The CDR3 DNA follows: TGTGCCAGCAAAGGTTTAACTCTAGCGGGAGTACGGGGGACAGATACGCAGTATTTT. It translates to CASKGLTLAGVRGTDTQYF.

In this sample, this clonotype turned up many times. This chain uses TRBV5-1 with TRBJ2-7, with TRBD2 matching 13 bases. Per the germline V gene, CDR1 is SGHRS and CDR2 is YFSETQ. The V segment lost 3 bases and the J segment 7 bases; nucleotides outside the gene matches: 19. CDR3 length: 19 amino acids. CDR3 DNA: TGCGCCAGCAGCTCGATACCTTCCGGGACTAGCGGGATTTCGCGGGAGCAGTACTTC. Translated, it gives CASSSIPSGTSGISREQYF.

The V call is TRBV7-6, the J call TRBJ2-5, with a tentative D call TRBD2 (5 bases). CDR1 and CDR2 from the germline V gene are SGHVS and FNYEAQ. The CDR3 is made up of 14 amino acids. V was shortened by 5 bases and J by 5 bases, with 15 bases between the two germline ends. The CDR3 loop reads CASSLLREWETQYF. The CDR3 region has the DNA TGTGCCAGCAGCCTGCTTAGGGAGTGGGAGACCCAGTACTTC.

The chain combines TRBV15 with TRBJ2-1, with D perhaps given as TRBD1 or TRBD2 (5 bases each). Germline values: CDR1 LNHNV, CDR2 YYDKDF (reference sequence). V lost 3 bases to trimming and J lost 11 bases, with 17 bases between them. The CDR3 extends over 14 amino acids. The CDR3 loop is CATSSTIRDGKQFF. The CDR3 DNA reads TGTGCCACCAGCAGCACGATAAGGGACGGAAAGCAGTTCTTC.

This clonotype has a count of ten or more. This chain joins TRBV10-2 and TRBJ1-5, with no clear D. Trimming took off 4 bases at V and 3 bases at J, with 13 bases between the two ends. Germline V lookup: CDR1 WSHSY, CDR2 SAAADI. The CDR3 is made up of 15 amino acids. The CDR3 spells CASSGVGYANQPQHF. As DNA, the CDR3 is TGCGCCAGCAGTGGAGTAGGTTACGCCAATCAGCCCCAGCATTTT.

The rearrangement joins TRBV6-1 to TRBJ2-3; unclear D gene. Trimming shortened V by 3 bases and J by 2 bases, and 9 bases separated the two germline ends. CDR1 is MNHNS and CDR2 is SASEGT in the germline V gene. The CDR3 length is 14 residues. As DNA, the CDR3 is TGTGCCAGCAGTGAGCCGGGCCCCACAGATACGCAGTATTTT. Translated, it gives CASSEPGPTDTQYF.

This clonotype has more than one count but fewer than ten. The chain carries TRBV30 and TRBJ1-2; TRBD1 is a possible D gene (6 bases). With 0 bases removed from V and 7 bases from J, the gap between germline ends came to 18 bases. Germline CDR1 is GTSNPN and CDR2 is SVGIG (reference sequence). The CDR3 has 15 residues. CDR3 amino acids: CAWSVVGQSVLGYTF. The CDR3 DNA is TGTGCCTGGAGTGTAGTAGGACAGTCCGTGCTTGGCTACACCTTC. Full variable domain (remainder filled in from reference TRBV30 and TRBJ1-2): SQTIHQWPATLVQPVGSPLSLECTVEGTSNPNLYWYRQAAGRGLQLLFYSVGIGQISSEVPQNLSASRPQDRQFILSSKKLLLSDSGFYLCAWSVVGQSVLGYTFGSGTRLTVV.

This clonotype was observed many times. This sequence joins TRBV11-2 and TRBJ2-2; tentative D call: TRBD2 (5 bases). V lost 0 bases and J 4 bases, leaving 12 bases between the germline ends. The CDR3 spans 16 residues. CDR1 SGHAT and CDR2 FQNNGV come from the germline V gene. As DNA, the CDR3 is TGTGCCAGCAGCTTAGATCGAGGCGGGCGCACCGGGGAGCTGTTTTTT. Residues: CASSLDRGGRTGELFF.

The DNA of the CDR3 is TGTGCCAGCAGCCCCGGATCACTAGCGGGAGTGGCTGGTGAGCAGTTCTTC. Translation gives CASSPGSLAGVAGEQFF. The chain has TRBV7-2 and TRBJ2-1, with 11 bases lining up with TRBD2. The germline gives CDR1 SGHTA, CDR2 FQGNSA. Trimming removed 5 bases from V and 9 bases from J; junction bases left unmatched: 15. There are 17 residues in the CDR3.

Regarding this clonotype: This clone may be a read error of a much larger clone one base away. J is TRBJ1-4 and V is TRBV10-3; 7 bases fit TRBD1. The ends lost 5 bases at V and 6 bases at J; junction bases unmatched: 6. The CDR3 consists of 14 residues. CDR1 is ENHRY, CDR2 SYGVKD, per germline. CDR3 in DNA: TGTGCCATCAGTTACAACAGGGGTCATGAAAAACTGTTTTTT. Translation gives CAISYNRGHEKLFF.

This clonotype was detected only a few times. J is TRBJ1-5 and V is TRBV20-1; 8 bases agree with TRBD1. The CDR3 length is 13 residues. Germline V gene sequence: CDR1 DFQATT, CDR2 SNEGSKA (reference sequence). V lost 4 bases and J lost 7; bases outside the gene matches: 6. For the CDR3, the DNA is TGCAGTGCTAACCAGGGGGCAGGACAGCCCCAGCATTTT. As protein: CSANQGAGQPQHF.

This clonotype was counted many times. The chain uses TRBV28 and TRBJ1-5; no firm D call. The germline V and J ends were trimmed by 3 bases and 5 bases, with 8 bases remaining between them. The CDR3 length is 13 residues. Germline V gene data show CDR1 as MDHEN and CDR2 as SYDVKM. CDR3 DNA: TGTGCCAGCAGTTTTACCCGAGATCAGCCCCAGCATTTT. Residues: CASSFTRDQPQHF.

The chain is built from TRBV19 and TRBJ1-1; tentative D call: TRBD1 (6 bases). Trimming removed 5 bases at V and 4 bases at J, with 14 bases between. This CDR3 has 14 residues. From germline, CDR1 is LNHDA and CDR2 SQIVND (reference sequence). CDR3 nucleotides: TGTGCCAGTAGTGTTTACAGGGAAGGCACTGAAGCTTTCTTT. This encodes CASSVYREGTEAFF. The full variable domain, rest sourced from reference TRBV19 and TRBJ1-1, is DGGITQSPKYLFRKEGQNVTLSCEQNLNHDAMYWYRQDPGQGLRLIYYSQIVNDFQKGDIAEGYSVSREKKESFPLTVTSAQKNPTAFYLCASSVYREGTEAFFGQGTRLTVV.

This clonotype has a handful of counts. The chain employs TRBV7-9 and TRBJ2-1, with a possible D match to TRBD2 (5 bases). V lost 2 bases, J lost 8 bases, and 10 bases lay in between. The CDR3 is 13 amino acids. The V gene's germline CDR1 is SEHNR and CDR2 FQNEAQ (reference sequence). The chain's CDR3 is CASSLLEAYEQFF. The CDR3 DNA sequence: TGTGCCAGCAGCTTATTGGAGGCGTATGAGCAGTTCTTC. Combining the CDR3 with reference TRBV7-9 and TRBJ2-1 gives the whole variable domain DTGVSQNPRHKITKRGQNVTFRCDPISEHNRLYWYRQTLGQGPEFLTYFQNEAQLEKSRLLSDRFSAERPKGSFSTLEIQRTEQGDSAMYLCASSLLEAYEQFFGPGTRLTVL.

V and J are TRBV19 and TRBJ1-4, with unresolved D. V was shortened by 4 bases and J by 0 bases, with 9 bases between the two germline ends. The CDR3 contains 15 residues. Looked up from germline, CDR1 is LNHDA and CDR2 is SQIVND (reference sequence). The CDR3 DNA follows: TGTGCCAGTAGTACTCCATGGACAACTAATGAAAAACTGTTTTTT. It encodes CASSTPWTTNEKLFF.